The subject of this entry is one T cell receptor beta chain. No cognate antigen has been identified for it. No per-base quality is available; no much larger clone lies one base away. From the cysteine through the phenylalanine, the CDR3 covers 15 amino acids. CDR3 DNA only is kept here, 45 bases in frame from base 1. For CDR1 and CDR2, the germline V gene (reference sequence) lists LNHDA and SQIVND. Unmatched junction bases come to 10, with V trimmed by 6 bases and J by 3 bases. The cohort was made up of hundreds of healthy bone marrow donors. Cohort members were all nominally healthy when sampled, although unrecorded immune exposures were likely present. The donor was CMV seropositive and belonged to the group of 250 to 300 seropositive cohort members. A peripheral blood sample was collected from each donor, and TCR beta sequencing was performed on peripheral blood mononuclear cells. Genomic DNA was extracted from the blood cell samples with the Qiagen DNeasy Blood Extraction Kit.

The sample belongs to a study of cytomegalovirus exposure and HLA in healthy donors (dated by TCRdb to 2016 to 2017). About the investigation overall: An earlier analysis of some 600 of the donors reported 276 Gb of sequence data and around 110 million unique TCR beta sequences obtained from some 200 million T cells. An early release covering roughly 640 HLA-typed donors comprised roughly 300 gigabases of sequencing data and roughly 85 million unique TCR sequences. Among the roughly 400 genotyped donors, about 85% belonged to the genetic ancestry cluster associated with self-reported Caucasian donors. The study was designed to test whether signatures of past pathogen exposure could be identified by cataloging public T cell receptors. Using immunosequencing, the study profiled T cell repertoires from fewer than 850 subjects and related those repertoires to cytomegalovirus serostatus. A separate validation cohort of roughly 130 different subjects was used in addition to the roughly 640-subject first cohort. High-throughput TCR immunosequencing, statistical association of individual TCRs with disease status, and machine learning were combined to predict cytomegalovirus infection status. In a later analysis, previously published TCR beta repertoires from fewer than 750 donors were re-analyzed and high-resolution HLA genotyping was added so that TCR occurrence patterns could be studied. In the later analysis, no new phenotypic data were used to find candidate immune exposures; instead, reliance was placed on TCR beta sequences and their occurrence across donors. In an earlier analysis of 550 to 700 of the donors, high-throughput TCR beta sequencing was used to judge whether each TCR beta V gene segment behaved as functional or pseudogenic. Donor age, sex, ethnicity and CMV serostatus were collected together with the repertoire data. Genome-wide SNP genotypes for about 65% of the roughly 670 donors were used in a later genetic analysis, which treated that subset as a discovery cohort. Every discovery cohort repertoire had been produced on one sequencing platform. HLA typing covered class I and class II loci at four-digit resolution. Typing coverage differed by locus: A, B, C, DRB1 and DQB1 were typed in about 620-640 donors, DQA1 in 500 to 550, DPA1 in 600 to 610, and DPB1 in just under 480. Roughly 5 DR-DQ haplotypes were handled as single units for association and clustering because linkage in the cohort was strong. Across around 400 genotyped donors of the cohort, an average of about 240,000 unique TCR beta nucleotide sequences per donor were sequenced, and approximately 19% of those sequences were non-productive.

Library preparation was by the immunoSEQ multiplex PCR assay. For the multiplex PCR, a mixture combining 60 forward primers for TCR Vbeta segments and 13 reverse primers for TCR Jbeta segments was used. The CDR3 region of rearranged TCR beta genes was amplified from genomic DNA by a multiplex PCR assay. The amplified TCR beta libraries were sequenced on the Illumina HiSeq System as 87-base-pair reads. Per the original workflow: A later analysis tallied 75 million to 95 million unique TCR beta chains across the roughly 610 repertoires, and some 10 million of those chains were shared by two or more donors. A nearest-neighbor algorithm error-corrected the raw reads and collapsed the reads into unique sequences, merging closely related sequences to remove PCR and sequencing errors. To assign V, D and J gene segments, CDR3 sequences were aligned to IMGT reference sequences. For a sequence to be retained, a match of at least six nucleotides was required to both a V gene segment and a J gene segment. A rearrangement was called productive if the CDR3 had no stop codons and remained in frame with V and J, and every other rearrangement was called non-productive. CDR3 was defined by IMGT convention, running from the second conserved V-encoded cysteine to the conserved J-encoded phenylalanine. The earlier analysis of around 640 of the donors excluded sequences that lacked an unambiguous match to a single V gene segment. In an earlier analysis of about 590 of the donors, a V segment was called functional when productive rearrangements were above 56.7%, and segregating when the standard deviation between donors exceeded 5%. A statistical classification framework was built to diagnose cytomegalovirus status from the catalog of TCR beta chain sequences. In a later analysis, TCR nucleotide sequences were compared against IMGT/GENE-DB human TR gene sequences so that V and J genes could be assigned. The TCRdist pipeline was used in a later analysis to assign CDR3 sequences and most-parsimonious VDJ recombination scenarios. In a later analysis, each TCR beta chain was defined by its CDR3 amino acid sequence together with its V-gene family, and reads without a unique V-gene family were excluded. In a later analysis, fewer than 600 highly shared, low-generation-probability nucleotide sequences were removed to address suspected cross-contamination and a sequencing artifact. For each public chain, a later analysis derived a clonal expansion index from normalized ranks of inferred template counts within each repertoire. In a later analysis, generation probabilities were computed with a VDJ recombination model fitted to out-of-frame rearrangements, and the resulting probabilities were checked against IGoR. In a later analysis, hypergeometric tests were used to score TCR-TCR, TCR-HLA and TCR-CMV co-occurrence, with a repertoire-size bias correction applied to TCR pairs. In a later analysis, false discovery rates were estimated by permuting HLA or CMV assignments 20 times. In a later analysis, co-occurring TCRs were grouped using DBSCAN, and TCRdist sequence similarity was added for clustering within HLA-allele-positive subsets. Repertoires with fewer than 30,000 or more than 120,000 public chains were left out of co-occurrence clustering, as were five repertoires with anomalous nucleotide sharing. TCRdb's version of the immuneACCESS table is confined to in-frame rearrangements and falls short of the full clone set. An unresolved V gene accounts for under half of the shortfall where checked; the remainder is of unknown origin. V and J calls and clone size follow that table, whereas D and trimming were derived from the DNA. The sample profile shows more than 95,000 clones; under 85% of them were found once. The top ten clonotypes cover roughly 13% of the sample.

The full study reports these points: The only immune exposure information available for the cohort was CMV serostatus. In an earlier analysis of 587 of the donors, most TCR beta V segments appeared in productive rearrangements about 90% or about 30% of the time, broadly matching IMGT annotations. Cytomegalovirus status was reported to be diagnosed by the classifier with high specificity and sensitivity in both the original and validation cohorts. A later genetic analysis reported fewer N-insertions in productive TCRs among donors in an Asian-associated ancestry cluster than the roughly 700-donor mean. In a later analysis, TCR association rates were found to vary across HLA loci, with the most associated TCRs seen for DRB1 alleles and the fewest for HLA-C alleles. In this cohort, only TCR beta chains were sequenced, and detectable features were limited by the absence of alpha or paired-chain data. A later analysis found that HLA-associated TCR beta chains were more clonally expanded and had lower generation probabilities than equally common non-associated chains. The earlier analysis of some 560 of the donors excluded approximately 15 rarely observed V segments, including chromosome 9 orphons, because counts were too low. HLA typing was unavailable for some donors at each locus, so association tests used only the typed subset. The sequencing pipeline was judged likely to have produced a cluster of highly shared sequence variants as a technical artifact. A further reported finding was that TCR beta sequences accurately predicted the HLA-A and HLA-B alleles for most subjects in the first cohort. When HLA alleles, especially DR and DQ, strongly co-occurred, attributing TCR associations to individual alleles was difficult. A later genetic analysis associated a missense DCLRE1C variant with V-gene and J-gene trimming of TCR beta chains, and an independent cohort replicated the association. Sequencing depth was assumed to be roughly uniform across donors in the presence/absence analyses, though that assumption may not hold. According to a later analysis, most CMV-associated TCR beta chains appeared to be HLA-restricted, and the HLA associations seemed to be driven largely by CMV exposure. At a false discovery rate of 0.05, a later analysis linked some 17,000 TCR beta sequences to specific HLA alleles. The authors suggested that the approach could potentially be extended to other disease states and immunological phenotypes. Correlated functional status among segregating V segments might reflect linkage disequilibrium, but an unknown experimental factor could not be ruled out. Most TCR sequences were observed very rarely across donors, whereas some public TCRs were present in many individuals. According to a later analysis, parvovirus B19, influenza, CMV and Epstein-Barr virus appeared linked to several top co-occurrence clusters. The 87-base-pair reads could not distinguish some IMGT-functional V segments, including TRBV6-2 and TRBV6-3, so those segments were excluded. In vitro tests confirmed that a few of the cytomegalovirus-associated TCR beta chains recognize cytomegalovirus antigens. The study gave a list of about 170 TCR beta chains associated with cytomegalovirus.

The chain employs TRBV19 and TRBJ2-7; TRBD1 matches 8 bases in the middle. This clonotype was sampled from a woman in her thirties or forties in good health and CMV-seropositive. Sequences were obtained from PBMCs. The DNA sequence reads TGTGCCAGTAGGAGTACCGGGACAGGAATCTACGAGCAGTACTTC. Translated, it gives CASRSTGTGIYEQYF.